This TCR beta chain was captured by sequencing in a study of T cells after yellow fever vaccination. CDR3 length equals 14 residues. Germline CDR1 reads MNHEY; CDR2 reads SVGAGI. Trimming removed 4 bases at V and 7 bases at J, with 14 bases between. Researchers made TCR cDNA using 5'RACE template switching, and this step added a universal primer site and UMIs. TCRdb passed the 5' RACE reads through MiXCR, listing each CDR3 protein once. The sample includes just under 85,000 distinct CDR3 sequences, 13% of them seen just once. The receptor's source is a young man who received the YFV17D yellow fever vaccine. The source was CD8+ T cells not binding an NS4B(214-222) dextramer, sorted from PBMCs, collected 21 days after the first yellow fever vaccination. The chain links TRBV6-5 to TRBJ2-1; a weak D match, TRBD2 (6 bases). Here the CDR3 reads CASSWGLLQNEQFF. In DNA, the CDR3 is TGTGCCAGCAGTTGGGGACTGCTCCAGAATGAGCAGTTCTTC.